Below, one T cell receptor beta chain is given with its context. These data originate in a study of blood T cell repertoires in COVID-19. About the study: Acute and convalescent COVID-19 samples came from the United States, Italy and Spain. In each case, the material was cDNA or gDNA derived from T cells, B-cell-depleted T cells, or PBMCs.

In the original workflow: Estimated nucleated cell counts came from reference gene primer amplification. Assay: immunoSEQ multiplex PCR; the TCRdb copy retains only in-frame clones and omits some. The V and J calls and clone size are taken from that table; D and trimming were inferred from the DNA. The sample records some 89,000 clones, approximately 79% being singletons. Germline assignment: CDR1 LNHDA and CDR2 SQIVND (reference sequence). The V end was cut by 5 bases, the J end by 1 base, with 11 bases between. The CDR3 consists of 14 residues. V usage is TRBV19 and J usage is TRBJ1-1; tentative D call: TRBD1 (6 bases). This receptor was taken from a man aged 70-80 years with acute or convalescent COVID-19. The material sequenced was peripheral blood. This CDR3 reads CASSVQGWNTEAFF. CDR3 nucleotides: TGTGCCAGTAGTGTACAGGGATGGAACACTGAAGCTTTCTTT. The full variable domain, its missing parts supplied by reference TRBV19 and TRBJ1-1, is DGGITQSPKYLFRKEGQNVTLSCEQNLNHDAMYWYRQDPGQGLRLIYYSQIVNDFQKGDIAEGYSVSREKKESFPLTVTSAQKNPTAFYLCASSVQGWNTEAFFGQGTRLTVV.